One sample yielded the 20 T cell receptor beta chains listed below, sequenced in a study of HIV-infected patients and healthy controls. All unsorted peripheral T cells were captured because whole blood was used without fractionation. About 550 ng RNA was reverse transcribed with alpha and beta constant-region primers. Alpha and beta chain libraries were made separately by chain-specific third strand synthesis with multiplexing indices. TCRdb ran MiXCR on the 5' RACE reads and lists one entry per CDR3 protein. The repertoire holds about 10,000 distinct CDR3 sequences, with around 9.3% as singletons. The material sequenced was blood, taken before antiretroviral therapy. The receptors were sampled from an adult with HIV infection.

This clonotype has ten or more counts. V and J are TRBV11-2 and TRBJ2-1, with 12 nucleotides matching TRBD2. The CDR3 covers 18 residues. V shed 3 bases and J 4 bases; nucleotides not matched to a gene: 10. Per germline, CDR1 SGHAT and CDR2 FQNNGV. The CDR3 spells CASSFSPGGLAGYNEQFF. The DNA of the CDR3 is TGTGCCAGCAGCTTCTCCCCAGGGGGACTAGCGGGTTACAATGAGCAGTTCTTC.

This clonotype was counted many times. The rearrangement links TRBV12-3 or TRBV12-4 to TRBJ2-2; 9 bases agree with TRBD1. CDR3 length equals 14 residues. With V trimmed by 7 bases and J by 7 bases, 7 bases remained unmatched. The CDR3 DNA is TGTGCCAGCACCCGACAGGGGGTGGGCGGGGAGCTGTTTTTT. Protein: CASTRQGVGGELFF.

This clonotype was picked up many times. The chain's CDR3 is CASSRDAGLAPGTQYF. The CDR3 DNA follows: TGTGCCAGCAGTCGGGATGCGGGTTTGGCCCCCGGTACGCAGTATTTT. The J gene is TRBJ2-3, the V gene TRBV28; D is perhaps TRBD2 (5 bases). V was shortened by 5 bases and J by 8 bases, with 23 bases between the two germline ends. This CDR3 spans 16 amino acids. From germline, CDR1 is MDHEN and CDR2 SYDVKM.

This clonotype has a count of ten or more. J is TRBJ1-2 and V is TRBV12-3 or TRBV12-4; the D gene is possibly TRBD1 (5 bases). Deletions cut 1 base from V and 8 bases from J, with 11 bases between. The CDR3 extends over 13 amino acids. The CDR3: CASSLGTNRGYTF. As DNA, the CDR3 is TGTGCCAGCAGTTTAGGGACAAACCGGGGCTACACCTTC.

This clonotype has ten or more counts. The V call is TRBV14, the J call TRBJ1-1; D is undetermined. The CDR3 totals 13 residues. The germline V gene encodes CDR1 SGHDN and CDR2 FVKESK. V was cut by 3 bases and J by 5 bases, with 10 bases left in between. The CDR3 sequence: CASSQISDTEAFF. In nucleotides, the CDR3 is TGTGCCAGCAGCCAGATATCGGATACTGAAGCTTTCTTT.

This clonotype came up many times. The chain is built from TRBV11-2 and TRBJ1-3, with D uncertain. From germline, CDR1 is SGHAT and CDR2 FQNNGV. The CDR3 sequence is 14 residues long. V lost 5 bases and J lost 0, with 8 bases in between. In nucleotides, the CDR3 is TGTGCCAGCAGCACTCCAACCTCTGGAAACACCATATATTTT. As protein: CASSTPTSGNTIYF.

This clonotype was seen at least ten times. The J gene is TRBJ2-1, the V gene TRBV11-2, with 7 nucleotides matching TRBD2. The germline V gene encodes CDR1 SGHAT and CDR2 FQNNGV. J lost 2 bases, V lost 5 bases, and 6 bases had no gene match. CDR3 length: 15 amino acids. The CDR3 DNA follows: TGTGCCAGCAGCCAACAGGCGGGGGCCTACAATGAGCAGTTCTTC. Translating gives CASSQQAGAYNEQFF. Supplemented by reference TRBV11-2 and TRBJ2-1, the full variable domain reads EAGVAQSPRYKIIEKRQSVAFWCNPISGHATLYWYQQILGQGPKLLIQFQNNGVVDDSQLPKDRFSAERLKGVDSTLKIQPAKLEDSAVYLCASSQQAGAYNEQFFGPGTRLTVL.

V is TRBV18 and J is TRBJ1-2; 8 bases fit TRBD1. The length of the CDR3 is 16 residues. CDR1 and CDR2 (germline): KGHSH, LQKENI. Trimming cost V 3 bases and J 4 bases; bases outside gene matches: 10. The CDR3, as DNA: TGTGCCAGCTCACCCCCTTCCCCTGGACAGGGCTATGGCTACACCTTC. Amino acid sequence: CASSPPSPGQGYGYTF.

This clonotype was counted ten times or more. The rearrangement joins TRBV28 to TRBJ2-3; 14 bases align to TRBD2. This CDR3 has 20 amino acids. Germline V CDR1 and CDR2: MDHEN, SYDVKM. Germline trimming cut 5 bases from V and 2 bases from J; bases unmatched to any gene: 15. CDR3 loop: CASSPRELRTSGGSTDTQYF. CDR3 bases: TGTGCCAGCAGTCCCAGAGAGCTGCGGACTAGCGGGGGGTCCACAGATACGCAGTATTTT. Based on the CDR3 plus reference TRBV28 and TRBJ2-3, the full variable domain is DVKVTQSSRYLVKRTGEKVFLECVQDMDHENMFWYRQDPGLGLRLIYFSYDVKMKEKGDIPEGYSVSREKKERFSLILESASTNQTSMYLCASSPRELRTSGGSTDTQYFGPGTRLTVL.

This clonotype showed up many times. The chain links TRBV27 to TRBJ2-7, with D tentatively TRBD2 (6 bases). CDR3 length: 13 residues. V lost 6 bases, J lost 2 bases, and 11 bases lay in between. Germline loops: CDR1 MNHEY, CDR2 SMNVEV (reference sequence). Written as DNA, the CDR3 is TGTGCCAGCAGGCAGCGGGCGACCTACGAGCAGTACTTC. Its protein is CASRQRATYEQYF.

This clonotype was detected only a few times. The chain has TRBV3-1 and TRBJ2-3; 12 positions match TRBD2. The CDR3 sequence is 16 residues long. Germline loops: CDR1 LGHDT, CDR2 YNNKEL (reference sequence). V was pared by 4 bases and J by 4 bases, with 6 bases of the junction left unmatched. CDR3 in amino acids: CASSLYGTSGSDTQYF. DNA for the CDR3: TGTGCCAGCAGCCTTTACGGGACTAGCGGGTCAGATACGCAGTATTTT.

At least ten counts were recorded for this clonotype. The V and J genes are TRBV7-2 and TRBJ1-6; the D is unclear. This CDR3 region has 14 residues. CDR1 SGHTA and CDR2 FQGNSA come from the germline V gene. Trimming removed 2 bases at V and 8 bases at J, with 10 bases between. CDR3 in amino acids: CASSLSLRDSPLHF. The CDR3 nucleotides are TGTGCCAGCAGCTTAAGTCTCAGAGATTCACCCCTCCACTTT.

This clonotype was recorded many times. This chain uses TRBV7-2 with TRBJ1-1; the D is unclear. The ends were cut back, 4 bases at V and 5 bases at J, with 11 bases in the middle. The CDR3 consists of 13 residues. Germline V gene lookup returns CDR1 SGHTA and CDR2 FQGNSA. As DNA, the CDR3 is TGTGCCAGCAGCTCGAGGGCGGGGACTGAAGCTTTCTTT. Translation: CASSSRAGTEAFF. Drawing the rest from reference TRBV7-2 and TRBJ1-1, the complete variable domain is GAGVSQSPSNKVTEKGKDVELRCDPISGHTALYWYRQSLGQGLEFLIYFQGNSAPDKSGLPSDRFSAERTGGSVSTLTIQRTQQEDSAVYLCASSSRAGTEAFFGQGTRLTVV.

This clonotype was seen only a few times. The rearrangement joins TRBV4-2 to TRBJ2-7; D possibly corresponds to TRBD1 (6 bases). Germline V lookup: CDR1 LGHNA, CDR2 YNFKEQ. The CDR3 consists of 15 residues. V was shortened by 2 bases and J by 6 bases, with 17 bases between the two germline ends. CDR3 sequence: CASSQFGTLPGEQYF. CDR3 in DNA: TGTGCCAGCAGCCAATTCGGGACACTCCCCGGCGAGCAGTACTTC.

This clonotype showed up many times. CDR3 nucleotides: TGTGCCAGCAGTTCCGACAGGGTTCCCCTGGAGACCCAGTACTTC. Residues: CASSSDRVPLETQYF. V gene TRBV28 combines with J gene TRBJ2-5, with TRBD1 identical over 7 bases. V shed 4 bases and J 5 bases; nucleotides not matched to a gene: 10. Germline V lookup: CDR1 MDHEN, CDR2 SYDVKM. The CDR3 has 15 amino acids.

This clonotype has a count of ten or more. The rearrangement joins TRBV7-9 to TRBJ2-2; no reliable D call. The length of the CDR3 is 15 residues. Per germline, CDR1 SEHNR and CDR2 FQNEAQ (reference sequence). The V end lost 3 bases, the J end lost 0 bases, and 8 bases lay between the germline ends. This CDR3 is CASSFVQTNTGELFF. CDR3 bases: TGTGCCAGCAGCTTCGTCCAGACGAACACCGGGGAGCTGTTTTTT. Based on the CDR3 plus reference TRBV7-9 and TRBJ2-2, the full variable domain is DTGVSQNPRHKITKRGQNVTFRCDPISEHNRLYWYRQTLGQGPEFLTYFQNEAQLEKSRLLSDRFSAERPKGSFSTLEIQRTEQGDSAMYLCASSFVQTNTGELFFGEGSRLTVL.

The table lists this clonotype with a few counts. The V and J genes are TRBV9 and TRBJ2-3; TRBD1 is a possible D gene (5 bases). This CDR3 comprises 16 residues. Trimming stripped 3 bases from V and 5 bases from J, with 19 bases between. Looked up from germline, CDR1 is SGDLS and CDR2 is YYNGEE. CDR3 sequence (DNA): TGTGCCAGCAGCGCAGAGGAGCAGGGCTTTATAGATACGCAGTATTTT. Amino acid sequence: CASSAEEQGFIDTQYF.

This clonotype was detected ten times or more. This chain uses TRBV7-2 with TRBJ1-2, with 8 bases matching TRBD1. The CDR3 has 16 residues. After removal of 5 bases from V and 2 bases from J, the junction contained 10 bases not matched to a gene. The germline gives CDR1 SGHTA, CDR2 FQGNSA. The CDR3 loop reads CASSASWDRRNYGYTF. In DNA form, the CDR3 reads TGTGCCAGCAGCGCATCATGGGACAGGAGAAACTATGGCTACACCTTC.

This clonotype was seen at least ten times. The chain is built from TRBV19 and TRBJ2-3, with no clear D. Germline V gives CDR1 LNHDA, CDR2 SQIVND (reference sequence). CDR3 size: 11 residues. Trimming pared 4 bases from V and 6 bases from J, leaving 5 bases between. DNA for the CDR3: TGTGCCAGTAGTAGTGAGGATACGCAGTATTTT. It specifies CASSSEDTQYF. Looking up the rest from reference TRBV19 and TRBJ2-3 gives the full variable domain: DGGITQSPKYLFRKEGQNVTLSCEQNLNHDAMYWYRQDPGQGLRLIYYSQIVNDFQKGDIAEGYSVSREKKESFPLTVTSAQKNPTAFYLCASSSEDTQYFGPGTRLTVL.

Many counts were recorded for this clonotype. CDR3 residues: CASSLRGSPDTQYF. DNA of the CDR3: TGTGCCAGCAGCTTGAGGGGGAGCCCAGATACGCAGTATTTT. J is TRBJ2-3 and V is TRBV11-2, with D tentatively TRBD1 (6 bases). Germline V gene sequence: CDR1 SGHAT, CDR2 FQNNGV. This CDR3 has 14 residues. Trimming took off 3 bases at V and 4 bases at J, with 11 bases between the two ends.